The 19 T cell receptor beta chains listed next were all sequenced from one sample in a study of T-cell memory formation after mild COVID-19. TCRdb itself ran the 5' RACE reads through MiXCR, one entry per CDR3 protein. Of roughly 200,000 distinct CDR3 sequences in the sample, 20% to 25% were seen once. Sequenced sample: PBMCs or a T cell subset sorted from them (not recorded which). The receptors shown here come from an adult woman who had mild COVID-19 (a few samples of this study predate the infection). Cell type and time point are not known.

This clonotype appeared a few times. CDR3 protein: CSAVGESSYNEQFF. CDR3 DNA: TGCAGTGCTGTTGGGGAGAGCTCCTACAATGAGCAGTTCTTC. This chain links TRBV20-1 with TRBJ2-1, with a possible D match to TRBD2 (5 bases). The V end lost 5 bases, the J end lost 0 bases, and 11 bases lay between the germline ends. This CDR3 spans 14 amino acids. The V gene's germline CDR1 is DFQATT and CDR2 SNEGSKA (reference sequence).

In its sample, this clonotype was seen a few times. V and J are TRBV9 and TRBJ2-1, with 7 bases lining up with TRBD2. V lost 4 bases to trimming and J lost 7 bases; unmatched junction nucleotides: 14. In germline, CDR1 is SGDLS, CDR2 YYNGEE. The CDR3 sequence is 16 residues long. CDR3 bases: TGTGCCAGCAGCACCTCCCGGTTGGGGGGGTTTAATGAGCAGTTCTTC. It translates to CASSTSRLGGFNEQFF. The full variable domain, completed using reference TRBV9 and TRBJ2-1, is DSGVTQTPKHLITATGQRVTLRCSPRSGDLSVYWYQQSLDQGLQFLIQYYNGEERAKGNILERFSAQQFPDLHSELNLSSLELGDSALYFCASSTSRLGGFNEQFFGPGTRLTVL.

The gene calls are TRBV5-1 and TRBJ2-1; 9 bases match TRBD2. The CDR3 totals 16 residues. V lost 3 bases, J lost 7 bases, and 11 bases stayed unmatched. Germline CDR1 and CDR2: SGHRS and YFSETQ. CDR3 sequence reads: CASSSGTSTDLNEQFF. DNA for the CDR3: TGCGCCAGCAGCTCCGGGACTAGCACCGACCTGAATGAGCAGTTCTTC.

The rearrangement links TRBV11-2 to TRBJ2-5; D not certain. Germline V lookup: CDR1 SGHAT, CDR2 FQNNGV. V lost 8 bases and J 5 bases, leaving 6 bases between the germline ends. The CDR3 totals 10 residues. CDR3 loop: CASELETQYF. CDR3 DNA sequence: TGTGCCAGCGAACTCGAGACCCAGTACTTC.

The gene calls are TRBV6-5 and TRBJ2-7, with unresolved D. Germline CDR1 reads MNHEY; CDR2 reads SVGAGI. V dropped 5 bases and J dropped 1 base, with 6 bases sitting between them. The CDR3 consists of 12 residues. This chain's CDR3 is CASSGRSYEQYF. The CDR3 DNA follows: TGTGCCAGCAGTGGACGGTCCTACGAGCAGTACTTC.

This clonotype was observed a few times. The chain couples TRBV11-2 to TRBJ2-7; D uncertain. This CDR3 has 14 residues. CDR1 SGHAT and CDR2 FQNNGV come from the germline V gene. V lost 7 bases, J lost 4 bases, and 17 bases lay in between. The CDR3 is CASTRVKEFYEQYF. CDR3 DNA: TGTGCCAGCACCCGAGTAAAGGAGTTTTACGAGCAGTACTTC.

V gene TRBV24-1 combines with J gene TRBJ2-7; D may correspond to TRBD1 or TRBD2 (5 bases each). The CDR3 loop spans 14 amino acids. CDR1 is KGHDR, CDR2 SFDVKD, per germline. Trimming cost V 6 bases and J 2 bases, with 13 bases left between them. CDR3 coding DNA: TGTGCCACCAGTACGGGACCCTCCACCTACGAGCAGTACTTC. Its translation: CATSTGPSTYEQYF.

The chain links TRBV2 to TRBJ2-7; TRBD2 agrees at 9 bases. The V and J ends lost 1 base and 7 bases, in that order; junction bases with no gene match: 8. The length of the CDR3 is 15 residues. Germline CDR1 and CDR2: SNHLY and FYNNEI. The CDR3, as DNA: TGTGCCAGCAGTGAAGGGGTAGCGGGAGTGGGAGAGCAGTACTTC. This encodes CASSEGVAGVGEQYF.

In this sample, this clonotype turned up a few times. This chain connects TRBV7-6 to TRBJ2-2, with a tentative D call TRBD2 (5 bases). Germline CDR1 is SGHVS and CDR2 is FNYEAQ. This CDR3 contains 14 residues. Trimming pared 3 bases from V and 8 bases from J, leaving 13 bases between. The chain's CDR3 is CASSLEPSLGELFF. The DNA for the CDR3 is TGTGCCAGCAGCTTGGAACCTAGCCTAGGGGAGCTGTTTTTT.

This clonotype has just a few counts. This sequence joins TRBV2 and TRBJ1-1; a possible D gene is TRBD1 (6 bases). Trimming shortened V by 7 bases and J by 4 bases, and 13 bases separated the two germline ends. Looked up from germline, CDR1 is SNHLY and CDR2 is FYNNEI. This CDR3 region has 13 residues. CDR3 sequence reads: CASTQGRSTEAFF. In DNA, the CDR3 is TGTGCCAGCACACAGGGACGAAGCACTGAAGCTTTCTTT. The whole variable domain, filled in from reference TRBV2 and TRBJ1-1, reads EPEVTQTPSHQVTQMGQEVILRCVPISNHLYFYWYRQILGQKVEFLVSFYNNEISEKSEIFDDQFSVERPDGSNFTLKIRSTKLEDSAMYFCASTQGRSTEAFFGQGTRLTVV.

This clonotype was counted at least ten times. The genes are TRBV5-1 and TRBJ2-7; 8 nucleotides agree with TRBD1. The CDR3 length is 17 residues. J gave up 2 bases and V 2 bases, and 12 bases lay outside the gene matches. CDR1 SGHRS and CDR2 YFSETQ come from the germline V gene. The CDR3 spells CASSFIGLQGGTYEQYF. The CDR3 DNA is TGCGCCAGCAGCTTCATAGGTTTACAGGGGGGTACCTACGAGCAGTACTTC.

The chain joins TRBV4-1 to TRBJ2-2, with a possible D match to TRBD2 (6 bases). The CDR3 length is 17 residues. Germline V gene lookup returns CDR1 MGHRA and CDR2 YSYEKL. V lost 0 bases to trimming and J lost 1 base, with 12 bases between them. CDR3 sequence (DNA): TGCGCCAGCAGCCAAGATCCCTACGGGGGGAACACCGGGGAGCTGTTTTTT. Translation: CASSQDPYGGNTGELFF.

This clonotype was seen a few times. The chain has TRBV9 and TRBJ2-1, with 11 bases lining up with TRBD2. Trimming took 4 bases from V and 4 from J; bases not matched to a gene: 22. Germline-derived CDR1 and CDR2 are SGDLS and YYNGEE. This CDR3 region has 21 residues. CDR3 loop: CASSPSSPVEASGRHYNEQFF. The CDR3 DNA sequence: TGTGCCAGCAGCCCAAGTAGTCCTGTTGAGGCTAGCGGGAGGCATTACAATGAGCAGTTCTTC.

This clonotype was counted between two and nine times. The CDR3 protein is CASSLGGLGHEQYF. The CDR3 DNA sequence: TGCGCCAGCAGCTTGGGAGGTCTGGGCCACGAGCAGTACTTC. The rearrangement uses TRBV5-1 and TRBJ2-7; D remains ambiguous. Germline V gene data show CDR1 as SGHRS and CDR2 as YFSETQ. V gave up 0 bases and J gave up 5 bases, with 12 bases separating them. The CDR3 runs 14 residues.

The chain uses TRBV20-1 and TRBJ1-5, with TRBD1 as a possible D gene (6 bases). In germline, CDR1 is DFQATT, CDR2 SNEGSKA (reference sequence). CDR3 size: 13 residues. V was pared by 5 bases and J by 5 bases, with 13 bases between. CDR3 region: CSARGGPYQPQHF. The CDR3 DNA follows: TGCAGTGCTCGCGGGGGGCCATATCAGCCCCAGCATTTT.

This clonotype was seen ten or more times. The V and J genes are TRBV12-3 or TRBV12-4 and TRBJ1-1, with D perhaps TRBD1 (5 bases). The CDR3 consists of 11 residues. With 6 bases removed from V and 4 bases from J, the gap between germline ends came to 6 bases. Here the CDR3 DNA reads TGTGCCAGCAGGGGGACCACTGAAGCTTTCTTT. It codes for CASRGTTEAFF.

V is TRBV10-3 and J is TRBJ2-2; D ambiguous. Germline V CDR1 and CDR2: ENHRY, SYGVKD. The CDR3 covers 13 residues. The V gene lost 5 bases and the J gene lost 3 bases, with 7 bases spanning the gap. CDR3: CAISLDHTGELFF. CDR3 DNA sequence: TGTGCCATCAGTCTCGATCACACCGGGGAGCTGTTTTTT.

The CDR3 nucleotides are TGTGCCAGCAGCTTGCACGGGGGTACCTACAATGAGCAGTTCTTC. Amino acids: CASSLHGGTYNEQFF. J is TRBJ2-1 and V is TRBV5-5, with a weak D call TRBD2 (6 bases). V dropped 1 base and J dropped 2 bases, with 10 bases sitting between them. The CDR3 sequence is 15 residues long. Germline CDR1 is SGHKS and CDR2 is YYEKEE (reference sequence). The whole variable domain, remainder taken from reference TRBV5-5 and TRBJ2-1, is DAGVTQSPTHLIKTRGQQVTLRCSPISGHKSVSWYQQVLGQGPQFIFQYYEKEERGRGNFPDRFSARQFPNYSSELNVNALLLGDSALYLCASSLHGGTYNEQFFGPGTRLTVL.

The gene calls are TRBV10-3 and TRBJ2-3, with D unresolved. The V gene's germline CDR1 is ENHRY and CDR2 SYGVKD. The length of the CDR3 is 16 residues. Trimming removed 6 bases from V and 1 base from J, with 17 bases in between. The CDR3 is CAISAVPGYGTDTQYF. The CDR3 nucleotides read TGTGCCATCAGCGCCGTCCCGGGTTACGGCACAGATACGCAGTATTTT.